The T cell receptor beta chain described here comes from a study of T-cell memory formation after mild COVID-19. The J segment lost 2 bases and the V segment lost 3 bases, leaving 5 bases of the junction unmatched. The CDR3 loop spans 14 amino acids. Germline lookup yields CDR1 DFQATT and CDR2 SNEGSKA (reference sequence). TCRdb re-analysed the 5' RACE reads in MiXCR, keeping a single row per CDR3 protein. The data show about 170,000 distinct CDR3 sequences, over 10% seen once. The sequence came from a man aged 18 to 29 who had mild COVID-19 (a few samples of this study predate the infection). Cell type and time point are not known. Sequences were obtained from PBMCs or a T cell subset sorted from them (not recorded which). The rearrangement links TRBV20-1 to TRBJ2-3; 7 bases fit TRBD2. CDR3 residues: CSASSGGDTDTQYF. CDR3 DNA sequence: TGCAGTGCTAGCTCGGGGGGAGACACAGATACGCAGTATTTT.